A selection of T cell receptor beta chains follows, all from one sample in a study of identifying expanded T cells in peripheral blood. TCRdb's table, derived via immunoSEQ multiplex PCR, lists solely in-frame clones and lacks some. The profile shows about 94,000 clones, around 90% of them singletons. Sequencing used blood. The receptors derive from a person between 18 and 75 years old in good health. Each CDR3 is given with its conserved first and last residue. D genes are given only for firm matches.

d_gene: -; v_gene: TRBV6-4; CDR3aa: CASSEWGGAGYGYTF
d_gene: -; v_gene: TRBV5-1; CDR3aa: CASSLGGYRNTGELFF
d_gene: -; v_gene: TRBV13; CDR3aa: CASSLLTSGGGELFF
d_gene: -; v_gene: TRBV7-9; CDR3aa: CASSLVTGELFF
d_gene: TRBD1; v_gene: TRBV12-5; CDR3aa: CASGLGTGKHTEAFF
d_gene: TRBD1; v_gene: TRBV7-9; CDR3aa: CASSFQVGQGFSYTF
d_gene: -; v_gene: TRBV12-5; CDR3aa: CASGQALTTDTQYF
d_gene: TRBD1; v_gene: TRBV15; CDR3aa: CATSRDPGQGVYEQYF
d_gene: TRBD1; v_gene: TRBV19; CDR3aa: CASSSIPGQEDHSGNTIYF
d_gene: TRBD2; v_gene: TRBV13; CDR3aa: CASSSTSGGAGDTQYF
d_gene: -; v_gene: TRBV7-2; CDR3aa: CASSTTGTGARQYF
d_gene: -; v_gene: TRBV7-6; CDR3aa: CASSLGSNGETQYF
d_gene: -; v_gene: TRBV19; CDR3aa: CASRKSTGSSGNTIYF
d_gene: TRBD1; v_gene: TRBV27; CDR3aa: CASSLTGRPNPYEQYF
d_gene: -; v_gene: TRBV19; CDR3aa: CASSPVSGASGNTIYF
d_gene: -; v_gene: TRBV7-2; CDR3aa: CASSRGGNYGYTF
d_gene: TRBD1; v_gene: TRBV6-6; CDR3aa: CASIRDSSYNEQFF
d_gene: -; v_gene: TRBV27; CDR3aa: CASMGRREKLFF
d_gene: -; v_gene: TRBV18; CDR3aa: CASSPRPFDTQYF
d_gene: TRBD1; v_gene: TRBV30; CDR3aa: CACLTGAWRGYTF
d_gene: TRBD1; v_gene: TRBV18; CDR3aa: CASSPVAGTGSYGYTF
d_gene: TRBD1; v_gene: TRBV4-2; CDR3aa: CASSQDRDRGNEQYF
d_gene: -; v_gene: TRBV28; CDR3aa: CASSFLLGASGNTIYF
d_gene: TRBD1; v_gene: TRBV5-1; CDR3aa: CASSRDRDLRNTIYF
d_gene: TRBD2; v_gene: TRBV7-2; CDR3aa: CASSLAGLAGVNEQYF
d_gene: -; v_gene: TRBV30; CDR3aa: CAWSDGLRGYEQYF
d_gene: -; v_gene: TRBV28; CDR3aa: CASSLSAEGYTF
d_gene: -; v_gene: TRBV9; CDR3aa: CASSVDPVYYGYTF
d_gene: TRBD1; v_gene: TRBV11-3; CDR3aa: CASSPGTGYNEQFF
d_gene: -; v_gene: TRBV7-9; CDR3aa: CASSPPRGHTNEKLFF
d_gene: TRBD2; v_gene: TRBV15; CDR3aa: CATSRRLAGLGAGANVLTF
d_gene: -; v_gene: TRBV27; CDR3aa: CASSLLGTNTEAFF
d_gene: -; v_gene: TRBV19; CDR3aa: CASRMQGDTEAFF
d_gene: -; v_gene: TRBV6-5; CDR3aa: CASSYGRGLNQPQHF
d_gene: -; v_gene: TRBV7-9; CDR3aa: CASSLAAYTEAFF
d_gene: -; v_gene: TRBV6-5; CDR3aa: CASSSTDEKLFF
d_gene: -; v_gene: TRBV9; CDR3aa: CASSGRVPGELFF
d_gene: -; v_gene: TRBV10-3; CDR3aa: CATGTLMNTEAFF
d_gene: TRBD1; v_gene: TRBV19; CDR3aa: CASSTPGRGGYTF
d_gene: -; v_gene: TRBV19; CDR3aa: CASSRTDSNQPQHF
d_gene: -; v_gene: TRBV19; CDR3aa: CASSQDKFIMEAFF
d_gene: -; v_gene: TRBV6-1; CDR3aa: CASSPRGISSYEQYF
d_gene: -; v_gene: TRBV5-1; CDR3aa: CASSFDGVSLNIQYF
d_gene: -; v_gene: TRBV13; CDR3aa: CASSLGGDTTDTQYF
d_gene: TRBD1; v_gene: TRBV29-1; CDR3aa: CSVRQGDIRDTQYF
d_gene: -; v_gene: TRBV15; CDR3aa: CATSREGDGRVNTEAFF
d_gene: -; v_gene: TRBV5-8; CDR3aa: CASSLQQRYEQYF
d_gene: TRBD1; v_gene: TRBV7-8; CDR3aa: CASSTDRNQPQHF
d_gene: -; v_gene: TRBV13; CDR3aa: CASPTEGTRYTF
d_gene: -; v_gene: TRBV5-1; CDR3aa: CASSFTSSTQETQYF
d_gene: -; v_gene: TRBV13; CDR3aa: CASSLRGGGNTIYF
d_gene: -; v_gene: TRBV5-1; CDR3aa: CASSRVGDQPQHF